These 29 T cell receptor beta chains were sequenced from one sample in a study of control samples from healthy donors and cancer patients. Sequencing was performed with immunoSEQ multiplex PCR; in TCRdb, only in-frame clones are kept and a portion is missing. Among 60,000 to 75,000 clones listed, roughly 85% were seen once. Sequencing used blood. These receptors came from a man aged 40-49 years in good health.

The rearrangement joins TRBV24-1 to TRBJ1-2; D may be TRBD1 (6 bases). Germline CDR1 is KGHDR and CDR2 is SFDVKD. This CDR3 region has 15 residues. The ends were cut back, 2 bases at V and 7 bases at J, with 16 bases in the middle. CDR3 DNA: TGTGCCACCAGTGATTCAACCCCGGGGGCTTCTGGCTACACCTTC. It specifies CATSDSTPGASGYTF.

This chain connects TRBV28 to TRBJ1-1; TRBD1 aligns across 10 bases. This CDR3 spans 15 amino acids. Trimming at V came to 8 bases and at J to 4 bases, leaving 10 bases not matched to a gene. In germline, CDR1 is MDHEN, CDR2 SYDVKM. The CDR3 loop reads CASGRWGQGFTEAFF. CDR3 coding DNA: TGTGCCAGCGGTCGGTGGGGACAGGGGTTCACTGAAGCTTTCTTT.

V is TRBV27 and J is TRBJ1-1; D might be TRBD1 (6 bases). The ends were cut back, 5 bases at V and 0 bases at J, with 16 bases in the middle. Germline loops: CDR1 MNHEY, CDR2 SMNVEV (reference sequence). The CDR3 spans 16 residues. CDR3 amino acids: CASSKQGRQMNTEAFF. DNA for the CDR3: TGTGCCAGCAGTAAACAGGGCCGACAGATGAACACTGAAGCTTTCTTT.

The rearrangement joins TRBV7-8 to TRBJ2-7; TRBD2 aligns across 9 bases. This CDR3 contains 15 residues. Germline V gene sequence: CDR1 SGHVS, CDR2 FQNEAQ. J lost 1 base, V lost 1 base, and 2 bases had no gene match. The CDR3 nucleotides read TGTGCCAGCAGCTTAGGACTAGCGGAATCCTACGAGCAGTACTTC. Translating it yields CASSLGLAESYEQYF.

The chain recombines TRBV6-4 with TRBJ2-2, with D uncertain. Trimming removed 0 bases at V and 2 bases at J, with 13 bases between. The germline V gene has CDR1 MRHNA and CDR2 SNTAGT. This CDR3 region has 17 residues. The CDR3 nucleotides read TGTGCCAGCAGTGACTCGATTAAGGAGCTAAACACCGGGGAGCTGTTTTTT. Its translation is CASSDSIKELNTGELFF.

The chain's CDR3 is CASSPSTGNYGYTF. CDR3 DNA: TGCGCCAGCAGCCCGTCGACAGGGAACTATGGCTACACCTTC. The gene calls are TRBV5-1 and TRBJ1-2, with 7 bases matching TRBD1. The CDR3 extends over 14 amino acids. Germline V gene data show CDR1 as SGHRS and CDR2 as YFSETQ. V was pared by 4 bases and J by 2 bases, with 5 bases of the junction left unmatched. Full variable domain (missing parts from reference TRBV5-1 and TRBJ1-2): KAGVTQTPRYLIKTRGQQVTLSCSPISGHRSVSWYQQTPGQGLQFLFEYFSETQRNKGNFPGRFSGRQFSNSRSEMNVSTLELGDSALYLCASSPSTGNYGYTFGSGTRLTVV.

The rearrangement links TRBV6-5 to TRBJ1-4, with a tentative D call TRBD1 (5 bases). Trimming removed 0 bases at V and 5 bases at J, with 7 bases between. The germline CDR1 and CDR2 sequences are MNHEY and SVGAGI. The CDR3 runs to 14 residues. CDR3 in DNA: TGTGCCAGCAGTTACTCTAGGACAAATGAAAAACTGTTTTTT. Amino acids: CASSYSRTNEKLFF.

This sequence joins TRBV20-1 and TRBJ2-7; D perhaps matches TRBD1 (5 bases). Trimming took off 3 bases at V and 9 bases at J, with 9 bases between the two ends. The CDR3 consists of 10 residues. The germline CDR1 and CDR2 sequences are DFQATT and SNEGSKA (reference sequence). The CDR3 protein is CSASDRVQYF. CDR3 sequence (DNA): TGCAGTGCTAGCGACAGAGTGCAGTACTTC.

The chain couples TRBV10-3 to TRBJ2-5, with a weak D call TRBD1 (7 bases). This CDR3 is 13 amino acids long. Trimming removed 10 bases from V and 1 base from J, with 13 bases in between. Germline V gene data show CDR1 as ENHRY and CDR2 as SYGVKD. The CDR3 is CASGGTAQETQYF. The CDR3 region has the DNA TGTGCCAGCGGAGGGACAGCCCAAGAGACCCAGTACTTC.

The rearrangement joins TRBV30 to TRBJ2-7, with 11 bases lining up with TRBD2. Per germline, CDR1 GTSNPN and CDR2 SVGIG (reference sequence). CDR3 length equals 14 residues. The V segment lost 2 bases and the J segment 11 bases; nucleotides outside the gene matches: 11. The CDR3 loop is CAWSLGLAGGGEYF. The CDR3, as DNA: TGTGCCTGGAGTTTGGGGCTAGCGGGAGGTGGGGAGTACTTC.

The V gene is TRBV12-3 or TRBV12-4, the J gene TRBJ1-1, with D possibly being TRBD1 (5 bases). The CDR3 sequence is 13 residues long. Deletions cut 6 bases from V and 11 bases from J, with 19 bases between. The CDR3 sequence is CASSPSVGGTAFF. For the CDR3, the DNA is TGTGCCAGCAGCCCCAGCGTCGGGGGTACGGCTTTCTTT.

The rearrangement joins TRBV4-3 to TRBJ2-7, with TRBD2 identical over 9 bases. This CDR3 contains 16 residues. Germline V gene lookup returns CDR1 LGHNA and CDR2 YSLEER. Trimming took 3 bases from V and 1 from J; bases not matched to a gene: 7. CDR3 in amino acids: CASSQRLAGISYEQYF. CDR3 in DNA: TGCGCCAGCAGCCAGCGCCTAGCGGGAATTTCCTACGAGCAGTACTTC.

The CDR3: CASSSPLTSGDDEQFF. CDR3 bases: TGTGCCAGCAGCTCCCCTCTGACTAGCGGGGACGATGAGCAGTTCTTC. The rearrangement links TRBV5-4 to TRBJ2-1, with 11 bases lining up with TRBD2. The V segment lost 3 bases and the J segment 8 bases; nucleotides outside the gene matches: 10. The CDR3 extends over 16 amino acids. Germline V gene sequence: CDR1 SGHNT, CDR2 YYREEE (reference sequence). Complete variable domain (other parts from reference TRBV5-4 and TRBJ2-1): ETGVTQSPTHLIKTRGQQVTLRCSSQSGHNTVSWYQQALGQGPQFIFQYYREEENGRGNFPPRFSGLQFPNYSSELNVNALELDDSALYLCASSSPLTSGDDEQFFGPGTRLTVL.

This chain uses TRBV14 with TRBJ1-2, with D maybe TRBD1 (5 bases). V dropped 3 bases and J dropped 0 bases, with 5 bases sitting between them. CDR3 length equals 13 residues. CDR1 SGHDN and CDR2 FVKESK come from the germline V gene. CDR3 DNA sequence: TGTGCCAGCAGCCAGACAGCTAACTATGGCTACACCTTC. It is translated as CASSQTANYGYTF.

The chain recombines TRBV15 with TRBJ2-3, with D tentatively TRBD2 (5 bases). From germline, CDR1 is LNHNV and CDR2 YYDKDF (reference sequence). Trimming left V 0 bases short and J 2 bases short, with 21 bases between. The CDR3 is 19 residues long. In nucleotides, the CDR3 is TGTGCCACCAGCAGAGATGCGGGTGGGCCAGCGGACCTCACAGATACGCAGTATTTT. Its translation is CATSRDAGGPADLTDTQYF.

The chain carries TRBV27 and TRBJ1-4, with D uncertain. The V gene lost 10 bases and the J gene lost 7 bases, with 16 bases spanning the gap. Looked up from germline, CDR1 is MNHEY and CDR2 is SMNVEV (reference sequence). This CDR3 has 13 amino acids. This CDR3 is CATSRGFGEKLFF. CDR3 nucleotide sequence: TGTGCCACCAGCCGGGGTTTCGGTGAAAAACTGTTTTTT.

Within the sample, this clone is medium-sized. The chain combines TRBV6-5 with TRBJ1-5; a weak D match, TRBD1 (5 bases). The germline gives CDR1 MNHEY, CDR2 SVGAGI. Between the trimmed V and J ends, which lost 7 bases and 5 bases, there was a span of 12 bases. This CDR3 region has 13 residues. In nucleotides, the CDR3 is TGTGCCAGCACCCAGGGTCGGGATCAGCCCCAGCATTTT. Its protein is CASTQGRDQPQHF.

In DNA, the CDR3 is TGTGCCAGCAGCTATCTCTCTGGAAACACCATATATTTT. Protein sequence: CASSYLSGNTIYF. J is TRBJ1-3 and V is TRBV9; D not resolved. The V gene's germline CDR1 is SGDLS and CDR2 YYNGEE. Trimming stripped 4 bases from V and 0 bases from J, with 5 bases between. This CDR3 spans 13 amino acids. The whole variable domain, filled in from reference TRBV9 and TRBJ1-3, reads DSGVTQTPKHLITATGQRVTLRCSPRSGDLSVYWYQQSLDQGLQFLIQYYNGEERAKGNILERFSAQQFPDLHSELNLSSLELGDSALYFCASSYLSGNTIYFGEGSWLTVV.

The chain has TRBV27 and TRBJ1-1, with D possibly matching TRBD1 (5 bases). The germline gives CDR1 MNHEY, CDR2 SMNVEV (reference sequence). The CDR3 loop spans 14 amino acids. V gave up 5 bases and J gave up 6 bases, with 16 bases separating them. CDR3 bases: TGTGCCAGCAGTAGGGGCGCTTCCGGGGCTGAAGCTTTCTTT. Amino acid sequence: CASSRGASGAEAFF.

This clone occurred once. V is TRBV3-1 (or the pseudogene TRBV3-2) and J is TRBJ2-7; tentative D call: TRBD2 (6 bases). Germline-derived CDR1 and CDR2 are LGHDT and YNNKEL (reference sequence). This CDR3 spans 16 amino acids. Trimming shortened V by 3 bases and J by 3 bases, and 18 bases separated the two germline ends. CDR3 in amino acids: CASSQGPADGGYEQYF. In DNA form, the CDR3 reads TGTGCCAGCAGCCAGGGGCCTGCTGACGGGGGCTACGAGCAGTACTTC.

V usage is TRBV2 and J usage is TRBJ1-5; D remains ambiguous. Trimming shortened V by 3 bases and J by 5 bases, and 14 bases separated the two germline ends. From germline, CDR1 is SNHLY and CDR2 FYNNEI. The CDR3 runs to 15 residues. The CDR3 spells CASSDRRPQYQPQHF. The CDR3 DNA is TGTGCCAGCAGTGACCGAAGACCCCAATATCAGCCCCAGCATTTT.

The V gene is TRBV5-8, the J gene TRBJ1-2; maybe TRBD1 (5 bases). Looked up from germline, CDR1 is SGHTS and CDR2 is YDEGEE. Deletions cut 4 bases from V and 6 bases from J, with 13 bases between. This CDR3 spans 13 amino acids. CDR3 sequence (DNA): TGTGCCAGCAGCCGGAGGGGCAAGAATGGCTACACCTTC. Translated: CASSRRGKNGYTF.

The chain combines TRBV29-1 with TRBJ2-2, with no clear D. The CDR3 has 15 amino acids. CDR1 is SQVTM and CDR2 is ANQGSEA in the germline V gene. The DNA of the CDR3 is TGCAGTGTTAAAAGCCCGACACGGAACACCGGGGAGCTGTTTTTT. Encoded protein: CSVKSPTRNTGELFF.

This clone appeared once. This rearrangement joins TRBV21-1 to TRBJ1-2. TRBV21-1 is shown as a pseudogene. The CDR3 totals 14 residues. The CDR3 is CASSKGTANYGYTF. The CDR3 DNA reads as TGTGCCAGCAGCAAAGGGACGGCTAACTATGGCTACACCTTC.

V and J are TRBV27 and TRBJ1-6; no clear D. Germline V gene sequence: CDR1 MNHEY, CDR2 SMNVEV (reference sequence). The CDR3 is 14 residues long. V lost 4 bases and J lost 6, with 10 bases in between. Here the CDR3 DNA reads TGTGCCAGCAGTTATGCACATCTTAATTCACCCCTCCACTTT. This codes for CASSYAHLNSPLHF.

The chain links TRBV6-5 to TRBJ1-2; D unresolved. In germline, CDR1 is MNHEY, CDR2 SVGAGI. Deletions cut 0 bases from V and 7 bases from J, with 15 bases between. The CDR3 length is 15 residues. The CDR3 DNA reads TGTGCCAGCAGTTACTCGATCGGTGATGGTCGTGGCTACACCTTC. This translates into CASSYSIGDGRGYTF.

The chain employs TRBV6-5 and TRBJ2-3, with a possible D match to TRBD1 (6 bases). Germline CDR1 and CDR2: MNHEY and SVGAGI. The CDR3 loop spans 13 amino acids. Trimming removed 6 bases from V and 4 bases from J, with 11 bases in between. The CDR3 DNA reads as TGTGCCAGCAGCTACAGGGTAGCAGATACGCAGTATTTT. The encoded protein is CASSYRVADTQYF.

This clone was counted a single time. V and J are TRBV7-3 and TRBJ1-1; 7 bases align to TRBD1. Germline CDR1 is SGHTA and CDR2 is FQGTGA. V lost 4 bases, J lost 1 base, and 6 bases stayed unmatched. The CDR3 has 15 residues. CDR3 nucleotides: TGTGCCAGCAGCTCCACAGGGGTGGGGAACACTGAAGCTTTCTTT. It translates to CASSSTGVGNTEAFF.

The count of this clone is one. The chain is built from TRBV28 and TRBJ1-1; D is possibly TRBD1 (6 bases). This CDR3 has 11 amino acids. V was cut by 11 bases and J by 5 bases, with 12 bases left in between. Germline assignment: CDR1 MDHEN and CDR2 SYDVKM. The CDR3 is CACEGGTEAFF. CDR3 nucleotides: TGTGCCTGCGAGGGGGGGACTGAAGCTTTCTTT.